At least ten counts were recorded for the clone carrying this T cell receptor (beta chain). What it recognizes is unknown. Unique molecular identifiers were built into the TCRbeta library. TCRdb recomputed calls from the PCR reads with MiXCR, one row per CDR3 protein. This repertoire shows 200,000 to 250,000 distinct CDR3 sequences, roughly 7.7% found once; its top ten account for almost 6.5%. The data stem from a study of T-cell reconstitution after alpha-beta-depleted transplantation in children. Study findings and constraints: Several hundred expanded graft clones reportedly were the source of alpha-beta T cells about two months after transplant. T-cell numbers and diversity, one year after transplant, stemmed largely from T cells that were newly produced.

Between the trimmed V and J ends, which lost 2 bases and 1 base, there was a span of 8 bases. CDR3 length: 13 residues. CDR1 SQVTM and CDR2 ANQGSEA come from the germline V gene. The sequence derives from a male patient younger than 18 who had a stem cell transplant for acute lymphoblastic leukemia, so the T cells may come from the graft donor. The sample in question was PBMCs, mostly from graft donor cells, obtained 180 days after TCRalphabeta/CD19-depleted stem cell transplant. The gene calls are TRBV29-1 and TRBJ1-1; D not certain. The CDR3 is CSVEPHGNTEAFF. The CDR3 coding sequence is TGCAGCGTTGAACCGCATGGGAACACTGAAGCTTTCTTT.